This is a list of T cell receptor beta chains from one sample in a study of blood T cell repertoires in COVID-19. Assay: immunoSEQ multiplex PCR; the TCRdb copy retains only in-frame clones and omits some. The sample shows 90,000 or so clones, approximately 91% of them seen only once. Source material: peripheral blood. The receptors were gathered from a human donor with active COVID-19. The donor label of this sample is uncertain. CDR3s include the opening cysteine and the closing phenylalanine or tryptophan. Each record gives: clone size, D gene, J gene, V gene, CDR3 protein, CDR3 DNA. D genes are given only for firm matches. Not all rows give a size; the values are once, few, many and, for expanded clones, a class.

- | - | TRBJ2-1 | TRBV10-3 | CAISSPRNEQFF | TGTGCCATCAGCTCGCCTAGGAATGAGCAGTTCTTC
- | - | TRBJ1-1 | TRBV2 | CASSGADLGNTEAFF | TGTGCCAGCAGTGGGGCAGATCTCGGGAACACTGAAGCTTTCTTT
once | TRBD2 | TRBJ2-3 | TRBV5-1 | CASSLASSGGADTQYF | TGCGCCAGCAGCTTGGCCTCTAGCGGGGGGGCAGATACGCAGTATTTT
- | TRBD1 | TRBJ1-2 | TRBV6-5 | CASKGTGGNYGYTF | TGTGCCAGCAAGGGGACAGGGGGCAACTATGGCTACACCTTC
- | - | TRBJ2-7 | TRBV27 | CASSLGWARTYEQYF | TGTGCCAGCAGTTTGGGCTGGGCCCGTACCTACGAGCAGTACTTC
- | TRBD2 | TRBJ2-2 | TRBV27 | CASSLQTSGTGELFF | TGTGCCAGCAGTTTGCAGACTAGCGGCACCGGGGAGCTGTTTTTT
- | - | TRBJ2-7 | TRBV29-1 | CSVQQGVEQYF | TGCAGCGTGCAGCAAGGGGTCGAGCAGTACTTC
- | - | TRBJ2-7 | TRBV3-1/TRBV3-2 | CASSQDRYYEQYF | TGTGCCAGCAGCCAAGATCGGTACTACGAGCAGTACTTC
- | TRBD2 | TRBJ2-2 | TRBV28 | CASRAGGSTGELFF | TGTGCCAGCAGGGCGGGGGGTTCTACCGGGGAGCTGTTTTTT
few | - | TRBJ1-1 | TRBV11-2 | CASSLDRNRVRPTEAFF | TGTGCCAGCAGCTTAGATCGTAACAGGGTCCGCCCCACTGAAGCTTTCTTT
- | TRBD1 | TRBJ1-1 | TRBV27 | CASSTGPQGDFEAFF | TGTGCCAGCAGTACGGGACCCCAGGGGGACTTTGAAGCTTTCTTT
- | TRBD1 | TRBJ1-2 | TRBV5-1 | CASSFTGTGFIGVYGYTF | TGCGCCAGCAGCTTCACCGGGACAGGGTTCATCGGCGTCTATGGCTACACCTTC
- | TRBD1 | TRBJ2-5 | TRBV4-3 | CASSQAGTGEDFGGQETQYF | TGCGCCAGCAGCCAAGCCGGGACAGGGGAGGATTTTGGAGGGCAAGAGACCCAGTACTTC
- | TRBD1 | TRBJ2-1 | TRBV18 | CASSKGGQAFNEQFF | TGTGCCAGCTCCAAGGGGGGACAGGCATTCAATGAGCAGTTCTTC
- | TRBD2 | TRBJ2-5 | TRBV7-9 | CASSFFRTSGGAPETQYF | TGTGCCAGCAGCTTCTTTCGGACTAGCGGGGGGGCCCCAGAGACCCAGTACTTC
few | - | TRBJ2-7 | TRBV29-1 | CSVKTGSTYEQYF | TGCAGCGTTAAGACAGGTAGTACGTACGAGCAGTACTTC
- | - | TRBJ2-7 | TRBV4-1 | CASSHLTAGYEQYF | TGCGCCAGCAGCCACCTGACGGCAGGGTACGAGCAGTACTTC
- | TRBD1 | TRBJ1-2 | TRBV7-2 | CASSRQQGAGNYGYTF | TGTGCCAGCAGCCGGCAACAGGGGGCTGGGAACTATGGCTACACCTTC
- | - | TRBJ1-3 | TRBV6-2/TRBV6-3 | CASSLLGNTIYF | TGTGCCAGCAGCCTCCTCGGAAACACCATATATTTT
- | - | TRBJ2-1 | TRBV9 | CASTRSSYNEQFF | TGTGCCAGCACAAGGAGCTCCTACAATGAGCAGTTCTTC
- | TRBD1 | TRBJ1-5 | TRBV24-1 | CATSAGTDSNQPQHF | TGTGCCACCAGCGCCGGGACAGATAGCAATCAGCCCCAGCATTTT
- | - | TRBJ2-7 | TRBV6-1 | CASSENPETAGQYF | TGTGCCAGCAGTGAAAATCCCGAGACTGCCGGGCAGTACTTC
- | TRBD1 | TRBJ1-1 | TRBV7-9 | CASSLSGGNTEAFF | TGTGCCAGCAGCTTGTCAGGGGGGAACACTGAAGCTTTCTTT
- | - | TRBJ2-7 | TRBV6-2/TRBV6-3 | CASSYSPQGFEQYF | TGTGCCAGCAGTTACTCGCCGCAGGGGTTCGAGCAGTACTTC
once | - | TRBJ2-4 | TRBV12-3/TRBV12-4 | CASSYRNIQYF | TGTGCCAGCAGTTATCGTAACATTCAGTACTTC
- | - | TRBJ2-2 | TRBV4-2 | CASSPKGGRTGELFF | TGTGCCAGCAGCCCCAAGGGGGGGCGGACCGGGGAGCTGTTTTTT
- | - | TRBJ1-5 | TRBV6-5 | CASSYGGVNQPQHF | TGTGCCAGCAGTTACGGGGGGGTCAATCAGCCCCAGCATTTT
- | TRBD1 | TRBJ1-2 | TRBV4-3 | CASSQDWTGGSYGYTF | TGCGCCAGCAGCCAAGACTGGACAGGGGGCAGCTATGGCTACACCTTC
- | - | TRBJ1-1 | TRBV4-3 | CASSMDTANTEAFF | TGCGCCAGCAGCATGGACACGGCGAACACTGAAGCTTTCTTT
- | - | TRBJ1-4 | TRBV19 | CASIQGEGATNEKLFF | TGTGCCAGTATCCAAGGGGAGGGAGCAACTAATGAAAAACTGTTTTTT
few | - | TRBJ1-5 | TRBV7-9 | CASSLQGSNQPQHF | TGTGCCAGCAGCTTACAGGGTAGCAATCAGCCCCAGCATTTT
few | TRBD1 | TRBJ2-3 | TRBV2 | CASSAGTGYTDTQYF | TGTGCCAGCAGTGCAGGGACAGGGTACACAGATACGCAGTATTTT
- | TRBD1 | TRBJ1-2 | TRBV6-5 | CASSRQGHGYTF | TGTGCCAGCAGCAGACAGGGCCATGGCTACACCTTC
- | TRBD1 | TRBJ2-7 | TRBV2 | CASSEGDRTYEQYF | TGTGCCAGCAGTGAAGGGGACAGGACCTACGAGCAGTACTTC
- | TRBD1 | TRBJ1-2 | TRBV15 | CATSPRDSYGYTF | TGTGCCACCAGCCCGCGGGACAGCTATGGCTACACCTTC
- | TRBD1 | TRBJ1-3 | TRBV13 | CASSRKLLTGARGNTIYF | TGTGCCAGCAGCCGAAAACTACTGACAGGGGCAAGAGGAAACACCATATATTTT
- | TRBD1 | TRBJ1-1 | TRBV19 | CASSTRQGAGPEAFF | TGTGCCAGTAGTACCAGGCAGGGGGCCGGCCCTGAAGCTTTCTTT
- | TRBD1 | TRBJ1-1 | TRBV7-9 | CASSLIEGATEAFF | TGTGCCAGCAGCTTAATCGAGGGGGCTACTGAAGCTTTCTTT
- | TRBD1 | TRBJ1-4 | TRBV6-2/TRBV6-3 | CASSSLGQGAVEKLFF | TGTGCCAGCAGTTCCCTAGGACAGGGGGCGGTTGAAAAACTGTTTTTT
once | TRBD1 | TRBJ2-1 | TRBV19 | CASSIAGTAYNEQFF | TGTGCCAGTAGTATAGCGGGGACAGCTTACAATGAGCAGTTCTTC
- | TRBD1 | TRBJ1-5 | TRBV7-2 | CASSLQGQAYLHSNQPQHF | TGTGCCAGCAGCTTACAAGGACAGGCCTACTTACATAGCAATCAGCCCCAGCATTTT
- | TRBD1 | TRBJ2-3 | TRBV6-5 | CASRGQLRPDTQYF | TGTGCCAGCAGGGGACAGCTACGCCCAGATACGCAGTATTTT
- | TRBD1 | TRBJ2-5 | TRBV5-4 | CASSLRTGEETQYF | TGTGCCAGCAGCCTACGGACAGGGGAAGAGACCCAGTACTTC
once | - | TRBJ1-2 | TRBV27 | CASSSDRYYGYTF | TGTGCCAGCAGTTCTGACAGATACTATGGCTACACCTTC
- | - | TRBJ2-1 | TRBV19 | CASSPRVGANEQFF | TGTGCCAGTAGCCCTCGGGTGGGGGCCAATGAGCAGTTCTTC
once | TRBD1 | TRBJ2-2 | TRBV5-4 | CASSLPGTGVIAGELFF | TGTGCCAGCAGCTTGCCCGGGACAGGCGTGATAGCCGGGGAGCTGTTTTTT
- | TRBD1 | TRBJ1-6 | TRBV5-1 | CASKLGTGGAFNSPLHF | TGCGCCAGCAAGCTGGGGACAGGGGGCGCATTCAATTCACCCCTCCACTTT
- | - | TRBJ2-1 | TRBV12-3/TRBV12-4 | CASSFAMSQFF | TGTGCCAGCAGTTTTGCAATGAGTCAGTTCTTC
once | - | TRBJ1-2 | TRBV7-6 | CASSLDQGLGYGYTF | TGTGCCAGCAGCTTAGACCAGGGACTAGGCTATGGCTACACCTTC
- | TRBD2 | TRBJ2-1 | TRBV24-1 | CATSPGLAGNEQFF | TGTGCCACCAGCCCAGGACTAGCGGGGAATGAGCAGTTCTTC
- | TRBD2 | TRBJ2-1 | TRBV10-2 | CASSWVAGGLNEQFF | TGCGCCAGCAGCTGGGTGGCGGGGGGGCTTAATGAGCAGTTCTTC
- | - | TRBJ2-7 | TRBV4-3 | CASSQDPARGRFLVEQYF | TGCGCCAGCAGCCAAGACCCGGCGCGGGGGCGGTTCTTGGTCGAGCAGTACTTC
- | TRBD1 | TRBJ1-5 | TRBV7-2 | CASSLQGAQGNQPQHF | TGTGCCAGCAGCTTACAGGGGGCGCAGGGCAATCAGCCCCAGCATTTT
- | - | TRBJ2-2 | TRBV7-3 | CASSFSSPPGTGELFF | TGTGCCAGCAGCTTTTCCAGCCCTCCGGGCACCGGGGAGCTGTTTTTT
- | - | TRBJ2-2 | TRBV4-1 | CASSQGANGELFF | TGCGCCAGCAGCCAGGGGGCGAACGGGGAGCTGTTTTTT
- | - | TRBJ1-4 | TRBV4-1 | CASSQDSLLVQKLFF | TGCGCCAGCAGCCAAGATAGCCTGCTCGTCCAGAAACTGTTTTTT
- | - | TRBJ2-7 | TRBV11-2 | CASSLVVGHEQYF | TGTGCCAGCAGCTTAGTAGTGGGGCACGAGCAGTACTTC
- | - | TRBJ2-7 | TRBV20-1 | CSASDRFSYEQYF | TGCAGTGCTAGTGACCGGTTCTCCTACGAGCAGTACTTC
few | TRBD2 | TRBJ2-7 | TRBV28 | CASGGTSGGYEQYF | TGTGCCAGCGGCGGGACTAGCGGGGGATACGAGCAGTACTTC
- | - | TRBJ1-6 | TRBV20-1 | CSASKGEGYSPLHF | TGCAGTGCTAGTAAGGGGGAAGGTTATTCACCCCTCCACTTT